What follows describes a single TCR beta chain. This sample was included in a study of blood T cell repertoires in COVID-19. Turning to the study itself: COVID-19 samples collected from the United States, Italy and Spain covered acute and convalescent phases. Sources were T cells, B-cell-depleted T cells, or PBMCs; the material itself was cDNA or gDNA.

Original processing notes: Quantification of nucleated cells was approximated via reference gene primer amplification. Data came from immunoSEQ multiplex PCR; TCRdb stores just in-frame clones and leaves some out. The V and J calls and the clone size are those of that table, but D and trimming were determined from the DNA. The table has about 230,000 clones, 65% to 90% seen once. This TCR came from a woman aged 45 to 65 with acute or convalescent COVID-19. The sequenced sample was peripheral blood.

CDR3 in DNA: TGTGCCAGTAGTAAGGTGGAGGGCCTGGTCTACGAGCAGTACTTC. It encodes CASSKVEGLVYEQYF. The chain is built from TRBV19 and TRBJ2-7; perhaps TRBD2 as D (6 bases). This CDR3 is built from 15 residues. V was trimmed by 4 bases and J by 3 bases, leaving 16 bases between them. In germline, CDR1 is LNHDA, CDR2 SQIVND (reference sequence).